These T cell receptor beta chains were read from a single sample in a study of T cells in lung cancer brain metastases. Some clones are missing from TCRdb's copy, which holds only in-frame ones; the method was immunoSEQ multiplex PCR. The data hold about 4,200 clones, with around 90% observed a single time. Sequencing used tumor tissue from the primary lung tumor. All receptors derive from a man aged 55-75 years with non-small cell lung cancer. CDR3s include the opening cysteine and the closing phenylalanine or tryptophan. D genes are given only for firm matches. The size entry is marked missing in some rows and otherwise reads once, few, many or a size class.

J,V,size,D,DNA,CDR3
TRBJ2-1,TRBV11-2,NA,NA,TGTGCCAGCAGCGTGGGACTGGATGATGAGCAGTTCTTC,CASSVGLDDEQFF
TRBJ1-1,TRBV6-6,NA,NA,TGTGCCAGCAGTGACGGGCAGAACACTAAAGCTTTCTTT,CASSDGQNTKAFF
TRBJ2-7,TRBV5-1,NA,TRBD1,TGCGCCAGCAGCTTGGACGGACAGGACCCTATCTACGAACAGTACTTC,CASSLDGQDPIYEQYF
TRBJ2-2,TRBV7-3,NA,TRBD2,TGTGCCAGCAGCTCCGGACTAGGGGACACCGGGGAGCTGTTTTTT,CASSSGLGDTGELFF
TRBJ2-7,TRBV9,NA,NA,TGTGCCAGCAGCGAAACTCCGAGCTCCTACGAGCAGTACTTC,CASSETPSSYEQYF
TRBJ2-1,TRBV14,NA,TRBD2,TGTGCCAGCAGCCAAGCGTCTAGCGGGAGGAGCGAGCAGTTCTTC,CASSQASSGRSEQFF
TRBJ2-6,TRBV25-1,NA,NA,TGTGCCAGCAGGGGTCGGGGGCTTGGGGCCAACGTCCTGACTTTC,CASRGRGLGANVLTF
TRBJ1-2,TRBV5-1,NA,TRBD1,TGCGCCAGCAGCCAGGGACAGGGAGGCTATGGCTACACCTTC,CASSQGQGGYGYTF
TRBJ1-3,TRBV7-8,NA,NA,TGTGCCAGCAGCTTAGCGCTAGGGATCTCTGGAAACACCATATATTTT,CASSLALGISGNTIYF
TRBJ2-3,TRBV6-5,NA,TRBD1,TGTGCCAGCAGCCGAAACAGGGGGGATACGCAGTATTTT,CASSRNRGDTQYF
TRBJ2-5,TRBV27,NA,TRBD1,TGTGCCAGCAGACAGGGGGACGGCCAGACTCAGTACTTC,CASRQGDGQTQYF
TRBJ2-3,TRBV6-1,once,TRBD2,TGTGCCAGCACCTTAGCGGGGCCCACAGATACGCAGTATTTT,CASTLAGPTDTQYF
TRBJ2-1,TRBV4-3,NA,TRBD2,TGCGCCAGCCGCGTCAGGGCGGGAGGGCCCCATGAGCAGTTCTTC,CASRVRAGGPHEQFF
TRBJ1-4,TRBV6-5,NA,NA,TGTGCCAGCAGCCCCGTATACAATGAAAAACTGTTTTTT,CASSPVYNEKLFF
TRBJ2-3,TRBV7-9,NA,TRBD1,TGTGCCAGTGGGGACAGGGGGCTAGGAGATACGCAATATTTT,CASGDRGLGDTQYF
TRBJ2-3,TRBV9,NA,NA,TGTGCCAGCAGCGCCGGAGGGGGTCCAGATACGCAGTATTTT,CASSAGGGPDTQYF
TRBJ2-7,TRBV19,NA,NA,TGTGCCAGTAGCCTAAAACAAGGGGATTTCTACGAGCAGTACTTC,CASSLKQGDFYEQYF
TRBJ1-5,TRBV19,NA,NA,TGTGCCAGTAGAGAATATAGCAATCAGCCCCAGCATTTT,CASREYSNQPQHF
TRBJ2-7,TRBV5-1,NA,NA,TGCGCCAGCAGCTTAAGGGCCGGCGGAGACTACGAGCAGTACTTC,CASSLRAGGDYEQYF
TRBJ2-1,TRBV10-3,NA,TRBD1,TGTGCCATCAGTCGGGACAGTCCTTTTGCGATGGGGGATGAGCAGTTCTTC,CAISRDSPFAMGDEQFF
TRBJ1-2,TRBV27,NA,NA,TGTGCCAGCAGTTCTATCCCGCTCTACGGCTACACCTTC,CASSSIPLYGYTF
TRBJ1-5,TRBV30,NA,NA,TGTGCCTGGAGTACAGGGAGCAATCAGCCCCAGCATTTT,CAWSTGSNQPQHF
TRBJ2-3,TRBV19,NA,TRBD2,TGTGCCAGTAAGCGGGGGCGGAGCACAGATACGCAGTATTTT,CASKRGRSTDTQYF
TRBJ2-1,TRBV5-1,NA,NA,TGCGCCAGCAGCGGGGGTCCGGGCAATGAGCAGTTCTTC,CASSGGPGNEQFF
TRBJ1-4,TRBV5-8,NA,NA,TGTGCCAGCAGTCGGGCGGGCCAGTATGAAAAACTGTTTTTT,CASSRAGQYEKLFF
TRBJ1-4,TRBV4-1,NA,NA,TGCGCCAGCAGCCAGGCCGGCGCCGAGGATGAAAAACTGTTTTTT,CASSQAGAEDEKLFF
TRBJ2-2,TRBV5-4,NA,NA,TGTGCCAGCAGCTTGGACACCGGGGAGCTGTTTTTT,CASSLDTGELFF
TRBJ2-7,TRBV5-4,NA,NA,TGTGCCAGCAGCTTGGCCCCGGGTACCCAATACGAGCAGTACTTC,CASSLAPGTQYEQYF
TRBJ2-5,TRBV18,NA,TRBD1,TGTGCCAGCTCCGGCAGGACAGGGGCAGAGACCCAGTACTTC,CASSGRTGAETQYF
TRBJ2-3,TRBV15,few,NA,TGTGCCACCAGGGCGGGACTCAGCACAGATACGCAGTATTTT,CATRAGLSTDTQYF
TRBJ2-5,TRBV21-1,NA,NA,TGTGCCAGCAGCCCCCGGGACAGGGGACCCTACCTACAAGAGACCCAGTACTTC,CASSPRDRGPYLQETQYF
TRBJ1-1,TRBV6-5,NA,NA,TGTGCCAGCAGTCAATATAGGGGGACTGAAGCTTTCTTT,CASSQYRGTEAFF
TRBJ2-7,TRBV18,NA,NA,TGTGCCAGCTCACCCCTGAGGCAGGGGGGAGAGCAGTACTTC,CASSPLRQGGEQYF
TRBJ1-1,TRBV5-1,once,NA,TGCGCCAGCAGCCCCCAGGCCCCCAGAAACACTGAAGCTTTCTTT,CASSPQAPRNTEAFF
TRBJ2-2,TRBV18,NA,NA,TGTGCCAGCTCCCGAAGAGAGGGGTTCACCGGGGAGCTGTTTTTT,CASSRREGFTGELFF
TRBJ1-1,TRBV10-1,NA,TRBD1,TGCGCCAGCAGTGACGGACAGGGTGGCACTGAAGCTTTCTTT,CASSDGQGGTEAFF
TRBJ1-1,TRBV4-3,NA,NA,TGCGCCAGCAGCCAAGTCAGGGGAACTGAAGCTTTCTTT,CASSQVRGTEAFF
TRBJ1-5,TRBV18,NA,NA,TGTGCCAGCTCCGCTTATGGGGATAGCAATCAGCCCCAGCATTTT,CASSAYGDSNQPQHF
TRBJ1-1,TRBV5-1,few,NA,TGCGCCAGCAGCTTCGGCAGCCTGAACACTGAAGCTTTCTTT,CASSFGSLNTEAFF
TRBJ1-2,TRBV5-1,NA,NA,TGCGCCAGCAGCTTGGATTCAACAGGACGCGGCTACACCTTC,CASSLDSTGRGYTF
TRBJ1-1,TRBV9,NA,NA,TGTGCCAGCAGCGTAGGGCGGCCGAACACTGAAGCTTTCTTT,CASSVGRPNTEAFF